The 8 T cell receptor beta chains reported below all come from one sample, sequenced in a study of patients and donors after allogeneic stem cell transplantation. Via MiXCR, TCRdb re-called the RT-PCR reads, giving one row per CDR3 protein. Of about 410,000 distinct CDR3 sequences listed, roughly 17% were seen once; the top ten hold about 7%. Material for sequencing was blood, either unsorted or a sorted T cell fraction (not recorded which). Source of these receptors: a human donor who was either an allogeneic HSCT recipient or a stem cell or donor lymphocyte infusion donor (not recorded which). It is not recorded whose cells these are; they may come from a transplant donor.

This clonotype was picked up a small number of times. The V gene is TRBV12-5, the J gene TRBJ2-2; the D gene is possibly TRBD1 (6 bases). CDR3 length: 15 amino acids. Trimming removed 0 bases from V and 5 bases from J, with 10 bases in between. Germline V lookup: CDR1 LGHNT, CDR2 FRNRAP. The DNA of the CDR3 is TGTGCTAGTGGTTTGGTAATCAGGGGAACCGGGGAGCTGTTTTTT. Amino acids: CASGLVIRGTGELFF.

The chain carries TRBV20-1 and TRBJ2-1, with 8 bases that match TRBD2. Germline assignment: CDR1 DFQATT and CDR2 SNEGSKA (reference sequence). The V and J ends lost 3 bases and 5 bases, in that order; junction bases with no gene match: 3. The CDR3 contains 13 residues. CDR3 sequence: CSARTSANNEQFF. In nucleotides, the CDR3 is TGCAGTGCTAGGACTAGCGCAAACAATGAGCAGTTCTTC.

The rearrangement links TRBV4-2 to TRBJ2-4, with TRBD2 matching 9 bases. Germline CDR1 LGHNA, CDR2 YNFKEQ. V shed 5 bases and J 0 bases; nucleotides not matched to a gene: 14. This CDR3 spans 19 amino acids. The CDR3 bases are TGTGCCAGCAGCGACGGGACTAGCAGTTTCTCATTAGCCAAAAACATTCAGTACTTC. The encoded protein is CASSDGTSSFSLAKNIQYF.

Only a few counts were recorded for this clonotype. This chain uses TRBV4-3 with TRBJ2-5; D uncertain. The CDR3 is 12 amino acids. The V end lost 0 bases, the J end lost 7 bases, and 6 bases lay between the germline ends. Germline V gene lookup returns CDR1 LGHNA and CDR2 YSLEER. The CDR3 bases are TGCGCCAGCAGCCAAGATAAGGTGACCCAGTACTTC. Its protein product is CASSQDKVTQYF.

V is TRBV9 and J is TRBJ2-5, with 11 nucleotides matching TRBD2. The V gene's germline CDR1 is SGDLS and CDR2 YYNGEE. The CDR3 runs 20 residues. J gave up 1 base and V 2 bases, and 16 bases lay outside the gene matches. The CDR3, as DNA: TGTGCCAGCAGCGTTGGGCTAGCGGGAGGAATATGGGGGTCCCAAGAGACCCAGTACTTC. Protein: CASSVGLAGGIWGSQETQYF.

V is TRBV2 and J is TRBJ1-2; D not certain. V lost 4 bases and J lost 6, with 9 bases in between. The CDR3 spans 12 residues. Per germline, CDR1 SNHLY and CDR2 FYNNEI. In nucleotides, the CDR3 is TGTGCCAGCAGTGCCTGGGGTGATGGCTACACCTTC. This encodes CASSAWGDGYTF.

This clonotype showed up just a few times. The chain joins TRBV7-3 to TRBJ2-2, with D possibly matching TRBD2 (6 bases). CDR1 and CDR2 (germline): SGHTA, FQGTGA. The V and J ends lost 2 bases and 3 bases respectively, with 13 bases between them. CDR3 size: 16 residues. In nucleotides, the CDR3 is TGTGCCAGCAGCTTACGCGGTGGGGGGTACACCGGGGAGCTGTTTTTT. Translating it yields CASSLRGGGYTGELFF.

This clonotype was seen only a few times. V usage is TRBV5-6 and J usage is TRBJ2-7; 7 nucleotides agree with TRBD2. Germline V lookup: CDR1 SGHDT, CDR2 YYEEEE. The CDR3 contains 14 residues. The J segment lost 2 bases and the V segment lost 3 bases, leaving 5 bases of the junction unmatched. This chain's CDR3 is CASSSGLLAYEQYF. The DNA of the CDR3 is TGTGCCAGCAGCTCGGGACTACTAGCCTACGAGCAGTACTTC.